These 10 T cell receptor beta chains share one sample of origin, sequenced in a study of cytomegalovirus exposure and HLA in healthy donors (dated by TCRdb to the late 2010s). Library generation was performed with the immunoSEQ multiplex PCR assay. For the multiplex PCR, a mixture combining 60 forward primers for TCR Vbeta segments and 13 reverse primers for TCR Jbeta segments was used. TCRdb stores this immuneACCESS table with in-frame sequences only. Part of the clones is absent; in the studies checked, under half of the shortfall reflects unresolved V genes, and no reason is known for the rest. This sample comprises under 100,000 clones, 79% of them detected only once. The ten largest clones add up to 2.5% of the sample. Sequencing used PBMCs. Receptors originate from a man aged 25 to 45 in good health and CMV-seronegative.

V gene TRBV7-6 combines with J gene TRBJ2-3; D is undetermined. The CDR3 runs 12 residues. Between the trimmed V and J ends, which lost 1 base and 6 bases, there was a span of 5 bases. Germline V gives CDR1 SGHVS, CDR2 FNYEAQ. CDR3 sequence: CASSLGDDTQYF. The DNA of the CDR3 is TGTGCCAGCAGCTTAGGAGATGATACGCAGTATTTT. Based on the CDR3 plus reference TRBV7-6 and TRBJ2-3, the full variable domain is GAGVSQSPRYKVTKRGQDVALRCDPISGHVSLYWYRQALGQGPEFLTYFNYEAQQDKSGLPNDRFSAERPEGSISTLTIQRTEQRDSAMYRCASSLGDDTQYFGPGTRLTVL.

The V gene is TRBV6-1, the J gene TRBJ1-5; a weak D match, TRBD1 (6 bases). The V and J ends lost 7 bases and 9 bases respectively, with 13 bases between them. The germline V gene has CDR1 MNHNS and CDR2 SASEGT. The CDR3 has 12 residues. The CDR3, as DNA: TGTGCCAGCACGAAACAGGGATGGCCCCAGCATTTT. Its protein is CASTKQGWPQHF.

The rearrangement links TRBV6-5 to TRBJ2-1; 10 bases are shared with TRBD2. The CDR3 sequence is 14 residues long. The trim removed 4 bases at V and 8 bases at J, leaving 5 bases unmatched. CDR1 is MNHEY, CDR2 SVGAGI, per germline. The DNA for the CDR3 is TGTGCCAGCAGTTTGGCTAGCGGGGGATATGAGCAGTTCTTC. It codes for CASSLASGGYEQFF.

The chain couples TRBV7-3 to TRBJ1-1; the match to TRBD1 covers 9 bases. Germline CDR1 and CDR2: SGHTA and FQGTGA. Trimming cost V 6 bases and J 7 bases; bases outside gene matches: 6. This CDR3 is 13 amino acids long. The CDR3 DNA reads as TGTGCCAGCAGAATACAGGGGGCGCGTGAAGCTTTCTTT. The encoded protein is CASRIQGAREAFF. The variable domain in full, completed from reference TRBV7-3 and TRBJ1-1, reads GAGVSQTPSNKVTEKGKYVELRCDPISGHTALYWYRQSLGQGPEFLIYFQGTGAADDSGLPNDRFFAVRPEGSVSTLKIQRTERGDSAVYLCASRIQGAREAFFGQGTRLTVV.

The chain recombines TRBV27 with TRBJ1-5; tentatively, D is TRBD1 (6 bases). Germline-derived CDR1 and CDR2 are MNHEY and SMNVEV (reference sequence). The CDR3 spans 14 residues. With 2 bases removed from V and 6 bases from J, the gap between germline ends came to 11 bases. The CDR3, as DNA: TGTGCCAGCAGTTTAACAGGGAGTCTTCAGCCCCAGCATTTT. This sequence encodes CASSLTGSLQPQHF.

The rearrangement joins TRBV12-5 to TRBJ2-2; a possible D gene is TRBD2 (5 bases). Germline CDR1 and CDR2: LGHNT and FRNRAP. Trimming stripped 7 bases from V and 0 bases from J, with 15 bases between. The CDR3 sequence is 16 residues long. CDR3 nucleotide sequence: TGTGCTAGTGTAAGGCGGAGGAACGCGAACACCGGGGAGCTGTTTTTT. The encoded protein is CASVRRRNANTGELFF.

The chain links TRBV5-6 to TRBJ2-1; TRBD2 might be the D (5 bases). V lost 0 bases to trimming and J lost 9 bases, with 13 bases between them. The germline CDR1 and CDR2 sequences are SGHDT and YYEEEE. This CDR3 has 14 residues. CDR3 sequence (DNA): TGTGCCAGCAGCTTGGGCGTAGGGAGTCGTGAGCAGTTCTTC. Translated, it gives CASSLGVGSREQFF.

The V and J genes are TRBV7-2 and TRBJ2-5, with 7 bases matching TRBD1. Per germline, CDR1 SGHTA and CDR2 FQGNSA. J was trimmed by 7 bases and V by 1 base; bases with no gene match: 6. The CDR3 spans 14 residues. This CDR3 is CASSLGGGVMTQYF. The CDR3 DNA is TGTGCCAGCAGCTTAGGAGGGGGCGTTATGACCCAGTACTTC.

This clone was counted only a few times. The chain uses TRBV5-5 and TRBJ1-3; D may be TRBD1 (6 bases). The germline V gene has CDR1 SGHKS and CDR2 YYEKEE (reference sequence). Trimming removed 2 bases from V and 2 bases from J, with 11 bases in between. The CDR3 length is 15 residues. The chain's CDR3 is CASSFGGLAGNTIYF. For the CDR3, the DNA is TGTGCCAGCAGCTTCGGGGGGCTCGCTGGAAACACCATATATTTT.

The rearrangement links TRBV7-2 to TRBJ2-7, with 7 bases lining up with TRBD1. The CDR3 loop spans 15 amino acids. Germline V gene sequence: CDR1 SGHTA, CDR2 FQGNSA. The V and J ends lost 5 bases and 0 bases, in that order; junction bases with no gene match: 7. The CDR3 nucleotides are TGTGCCAGCAGCCCCGGACAGGCCAGCTCCTACGAGCAGTACTTC. Its translation is CASSPGQASSYEQYF.